The 20 T cell receptor beta chains below come from one sample, sequenced in a study of T cell responses to AZD1222 COVID-19 vaccine. This table comes from immunoSEQ multiplex PCR, and its TCRdb copy is limited to in-frame clones, with some not included. The sample has over 150,000 clones; about 85% are singletons. Sample: peripheral blood, taken on day 0 of AZD1222 vaccination. These receptors were collected from an adult in good health.

The rearrangement joins TRBV10-2 to TRBJ1-1; a weak D match, TRBD1 (5 bases). From germline, CDR1 is WSHSY and CDR2 SAAADI. This CDR3 has 13 amino acids. V was shortened by 4 bases and J by 4 bases, with 10 bases between the two germline ends. CDR3 sequence: CASSVTVPTEAFF. The CDR3 DNA is TGCGCCAGCAGTGTGACAGTTCCCACTGAAGCTTTCTTT.

The gene calls are TRBV11-3 and TRBJ1-1, with unresolved D. CDR1 SGHNT and CDR2 YENEEA come from the germline V gene. The CDR3 covers 13 residues. Deletions cut 1 base from V and 1 base from J, with 4 bases between. This CDR3 is CASSLGGNTEAFF. The DNA of the CDR3 is TGTGCCAGCAGCTTAGGGGGGAACACTGAAGCTTTCTTT.

The V gene is TRBV21-1, the J gene TRBJ1-5; TRBD1, as called in the table, went unchecked against the DNA. TRBV21-1 is reported as a pseudogene. The CDR3 is 19 residues long. CDR3 protein: CASSSRGSRGLSDNQPQHF. The CDR3 DNA sequence: TGTGCCAGCAGCAGCAGGGGTAGTAGGGGCTTAAGTGACAATCAGCCCCAGCATTTT.

The chain employs TRBV5-1 and TRBJ1-5; D perhaps matches TRBD1 (5 bases). The germline V gene encodes CDR1 SGHRS and CDR2 YFSETQ. Trimming removed 2 bases at V and 4 bases at J, with 13 bases between. The CDR3 consists of 15 residues. The CDR3 loop reads CASSLAGTTNQPQHF. The DNA of the CDR3 is TGCGCCAGCAGCTTAGCCGGGACGACTAATCAGCCCCAGCATTTT.

The chain employs TRBV4-2 and TRBJ2-7, with a tentative D call TRBD2 (6 bases). Per the germline V gene, CDR1 is LGHNA and CDR2 is YNFKEQ. Trimming cost V 0 bases and J 7 bases, with 10 bases left between them. The CDR3 loop spans 13 amino acids. The DNA of the CDR3 is TGTGCCAGCAGCCAAGAGGAGGGTAGGGAGCAGTACTTC. Translating gives CASSQEEGREQYF.

The V gene is TRBV4-3, the J gene TRBJ1-2; D unresolved. The CDR3 length is 15 residues. Trimming shortened V by 3 bases and J by 0 bases, and 11 bases separated the two germline ends. CDR1 is LGHNA and CDR2 is YSLEER in the germline V gene. CDR3 loop: CASSQGFSPNYGYTF. Written as DNA, the CDR3 is TGCGCCAGCAGCCAGGGGTTCTCCCCTAACTATGGCTACACCTTC.

The genes are TRBV12-3 or TRBV12-4 and TRBJ2-3; D perhaps matches TRBD2 (6 bases). The ends were cut back, 4 bases at V and 9 bases at J, with 14 bases in the middle. The CDR3 spans 13 residues. The CDR3 reads CASSSWDLNTQYF. The DNA of the CDR3 is TGTGCCAGCAGTTCCTGGGACTTGAACACGCAGTATTTT.

The chain employs TRBV4-3 and TRBJ1-2, with unresolved D. The CDR3 loop spans 12 amino acids. The germline V and J ends were trimmed by 0 bases and 8 bases, with 7 bases remaining between them. Germline V gene data show CDR1 as LGHNA and CDR2 as YSLEER. CDR3 nucleotide sequence: TGCGCCAGCAGCCAAGATAGAGTCGGCTACACCTTC. This sequence encodes CASSQDRVGYTF.

The chain uses TRBV5-5 and TRBJ1-4; D possibly corresponds to TRBD1 (5 bases). The V gene lost 0 bases and the J gene lost 8 bases, with 8 bases spanning the gap. This CDR3 is 13 amino acids long. The germline V gene encodes CDR1 SGHKS and CDR2 YYEKEE (reference sequence). CDR3 amino acids: CASSLGGNEKLFF. As DNA, the CDR3 is TGTGCCAGCAGCTTGGGGGGGAACGAAAAACTGTTTTTT. Together with reference TRBV5-5 and TRBJ1-4, the CDR3 gives the full variable domain: DAGVTQSPTHLIKTRGQQVTLRCSPISGHKSVSWYQQVLGQGPQFIFQYYEKEERGRGNFPDRFSARQFPNYSSELNVNALLLGDSALYLCASSLGGNEKLFFGSGTQLSVL.

The chain is built from TRBV5-1 and TRBJ1-2; D is unresolved. Germline V CDR1 and CDR2: SGHRS, YFSETQ. V dropped 0 bases and J dropped 4 bases, with 7 bases sitting between them. This CDR3 is 13 amino acids long. CDR3 coding DNA: TGCGCCAGCAGCTTGGACAGTTTCTATGGCTACACCTTC. This translates into CASSLDSFYGYTF.

The chain uses TRBV6-2 or TRBV6-3 and TRBJ2-7; 11 bases align to TRBD2. Germline V gives CDR1 MNHEY, CDR2 SVGEGT. This CDR3 contains 16 residues. The V gene end was trimmed by 4 bases and the J gene end by 3 bases; junction bases not matched to a gene: 8. The CDR3 protein is CASSSLLAGASYEQYF. The DNA for the CDR3 is TGTGCCAGCAGTTCCCTACTAGCGGGGGCCAGCTACGAGCAGTACTTC.

The chain uses TRBV28 and TRBJ1-5; possible D gene TRBD1, 6 bases. With 6 bases removed from V and 0 bases from J, the gap between germline ends came to 18 bases. Looked up from germline, CDR1 is MDHEN and CDR2 is SYDVKM. This CDR3 spans 17 amino acids. The CDR3, as DNA: TGTGCCAGCAGCTCACGGGCACAGGGACGTAGCAATCAGCCCCAGCATTTT. Translating gives CASSSRAQGRSNQPQHF.

The chain carries TRBV2 and TRBJ2-2, with D possibly being TRBD2 (6 bases). Germline V lookup: CDR1 SNHLY, CDR2 FYNNEI. Trimming removed 5 bases at V and 5 bases at J, with 12 bases between. This CDR3 is 14 amino acids long. The CDR3 DNA sequence: TGTGCCAGCAGTTTGTTAGCGGAGACCGGGGAGCTGTTTTTT. Encoded protein: CASSLLAETGELFF.

The CDR3 spells CASRNTGTTNEQFF. The CDR3 DNA reads TGTGCCAGTAGGAACACCGGGACCACTAATGAGCAGTTCTTC. The chain uses TRBV19 and TRBJ2-1; D may match TRBD1 or TRBD2 (5 bases each). Trimming took 6 bases from V and 7 from J, leaving 16 bases between them. The CDR3 loop spans 14 amino acids. Per germline, CDR1 LNHDA and CDR2 SQIVND (reference sequence).

The rearrangement uses TRBV6-5 and TRBJ2-5, with D unresolved. The CDR3 contains 12 residues. Per the germline V gene, CDR1 is MNHEY and CDR2 is SVGAGI. Trimming removed 5 bases from V and 5 bases from J, with 9 bases in between. As DNA, the CDR3 is TGTGCCAGCAGTACCCCCGGGGAGACCCAGTACTTC. Translating it yields CASSTPGETQYF.

The chain combines TRBV4-3 with TRBJ2-2; TRBD1 agrees at 8 bases. The CDR3 length is 15 residues. The V gene's germline CDR1 is LGHNA and CDR2 YSLEER. V lost 3 bases to trimming and J lost 6 bases; unmatched junction nucleotides: 6. CDR3 loop: CASSQDRVEAGELFF. Here the CDR3 DNA reads TGCGCCAGCAGCCAGGACAGGGTTGAAGCCGGGGAGCTGTTTTTT.

The genes are TRBV5-6 and TRBJ2-2; the D gene is possibly TRBD2 (5 bases). The germline CDR1 and CDR2 sequences are SGHDT and YYEEEE. The CDR3 runs to 14 residues. Deletions cut 0 bases from V and 6 bases from J, with 9 bases between. The CDR3 is CASSLGGGPGELFF. DNA of the CDR3: TGTGCCAGCAGCTTGGGTGGAGGTCCCGGGGAGCTGTTTTTT.

This clone was counted once. This chain joins TRBV4-2 and TRBJ2-7; 11 bases align to TRBD1. Trimming cost V 4 bases and J 3 bases; bases outside gene matches: 2. CDR1 and CDR2 (germline): LGHNA, YNFKEQ. The CDR3 is 14 amino acids. Here the CDR3 DNA reads TGTGCCAGCAGCCCGGGACAGGGGGACTACGAGCAGTACTTC. As protein: CASSPGQGDYEQYF.

V gene TRBV2 combines with J gene TRBJ1-2; the D gene is possibly TRBD1 (5 bases). This CDR3 has 14 amino acids. Trimming removed 6 bases from V and 2 bases from J, with 13 bases in between. Germline CDR1 and CDR2: SNHLY and FYNNEI. CDR3 DNA: TGTGCCAGCAGCCAGGGCCCCGAAAACTATGGCTACACCTTC. Translation gives CASSQGPENYGYTF.

The chain links TRBV15 to TRBJ1-5; D is unresolved. The CDR3 covers 16 residues. Germline CDR1 and CDR2: LNHNV and YYDKDF (reference sequence). Trimming left V 0 bases short and J 4 bases short, with 13 bases between. The CDR3 protein is CATSRDRGLGNQPQHF. CDR3 sequence (DNA): TGTGCCACCAGCAGAGACCGGGGTTTGGGGAATCAGCCCCAGCATTTT.